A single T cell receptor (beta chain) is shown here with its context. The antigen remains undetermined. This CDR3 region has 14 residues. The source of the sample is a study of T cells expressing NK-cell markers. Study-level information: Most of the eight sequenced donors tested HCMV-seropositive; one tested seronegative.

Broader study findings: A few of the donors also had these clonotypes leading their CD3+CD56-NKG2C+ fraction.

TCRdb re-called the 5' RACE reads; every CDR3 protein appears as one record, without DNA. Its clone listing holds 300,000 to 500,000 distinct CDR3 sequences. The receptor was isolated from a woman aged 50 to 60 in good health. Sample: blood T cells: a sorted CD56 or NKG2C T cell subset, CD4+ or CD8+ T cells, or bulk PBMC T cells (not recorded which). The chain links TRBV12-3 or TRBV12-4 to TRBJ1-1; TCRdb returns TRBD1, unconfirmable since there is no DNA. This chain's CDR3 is CASSLAGLGTEAFF.